This T cell receptor beta chain was identified during a study of T cells in Graves' hyperthyroidism and ophthalmopathy. Notes on this clonotype: Antigen unknown.

V was trimmed by 7 bases and J by 5 bases, leaving 21 bases between them. Germline CDR1 and CDR2: DFQATT and SNEGSKA (reference sequence). This CDR3 contains 15 residues. Study-level results: Most thyroid clonotypes expanded above 0.001 appeared in blood too. A 13 V-J model separated ophthalmopathy from stable hyperthyroidism.

Authors of the study amplified TCR beta CDR3 regions from RNA transcripts. Researchers ran a first-round RT-PCR on the TCR CDR3 using the HTBI primer set. TCRdb called the multiplex PCR reads again in MiXCR, with one record for every CDR3 protein. The data hold roughly 360,000 distinct CDR3 sequences, with approximately 13% observed a single time. Sample: blood. The rearrangement links TRBV20-1 to TRBJ1-5, with D unresolved. The origin of this receptor is a man in his thirties or forties with Graves' hyperthyroidism that later progressed to Graves' ophthalmopathy. The CDR3 region is CSVTRQTQKHQPQHF. Written as DNA, the CDR3 is TGCAGTGTCACCCGTCAGACTCAGAAACATCAGCCCCAGCATTTT.